A selection of T cell receptor beta chains follows, all from one sample in a study of T cell changes during pregnancy in multiple sclerosis. Generated by immunoSEQ multiplex PCR, the TCRdb table keeps only in-frame clones and is missing some. This table holds tens of thousands of clones, about 88% found once. The specimen was CD8+ T cells from peripheral blood mononuclear cells, collected after pregnancy. These receptors were taken from a female donor in good health, enrolled as a control in a pregnancy study. CDR3s include the opening cysteine and the closing phenylalanine or tryptophan. Fields, in order: V gene, J gene, clone size, D gene, CDR3 DNA, CDR3 protein. A D gene is named only where the DNA matches it firmly. Some rows have no size entry. The others give once, few or many, or a class for an expanded clone.

TRBV7-9	TRBJ1-5	.	.	TGTGCCAGCAGCCCGGACAACAATCAGCCCCAGCATTTT	CASSPDNNQPQHF
TRBV27	TRBJ1-4	.	TRBD1	TGTGCCAGCAGCCTGCCGGGACAGGGGGGTCCTGAAAAACTGTTTTTT	CASSLPGQGGPEKLFF
TRBV18	TRBJ2-7	.	.	TGTGCCAGCTCACCCGGACTCCGCGGGGACGAGCAGTACTTC	CASSPGLRGDEQYF
TRBV5-8	TRBJ2-1	.	TRBD1	TGTGCCAGCAGCTTTAGCAGGGGGTTCCTCAACAATGAGCAGTTCTTC	CASSFSRGFLNNEQFF
TRBV6-5	TRBJ2-5	once	TRBD2	TGTGCCAGCAGTTTCCAGCGGGGGCCGAAAGAGACCCAGTACTTC	CASSFQRGPKETQYF
TRBV7-9	TRBJ2-5	.	.	TGTGCCAGCAGCCCCCGGGACAAGAATAAGTTGGCCCAGTACTTC	CASSPRDKNKLAQYF
TRBV7-2	TRBJ1-1	.	.	TGTGCCAGCAGCTTAGGCACAGGGCGGGTGACCACTGAAGCTTTCTTT	CASSLGTGRVTTEAFF
TRBV4-1	TRBJ2-1	.	.	TGCGCCAGCAGCCCCTCAGGGGATTACAATGAGCAGTTCTTC	CASSPSGDYNEQFF
TRBV7-2	TRBJ1-4	.	TRBD1	TGTGCCAGCAGCCCAGGGGGGATGAACGGTGAAAAACTGTTTTTT	CASSPGGMNGEKLFF
TRBV9	TRBJ2-7	.	TRBD1	TGTGCCAGCAGCGTAGGGGACAGGTATTTCTCCTACGAGCAGTACTTC	CASSVGDRYFSYEQYF
TRBV6-6	TRBJ2-1	.	.	TGTGCCAGCACCTACTCTGGGAGTGAGCAGTTCTTC	CASTYSGSEQFF
TRBV13	TRBJ1-2	.	TRBD1	TGTGCCACCCCCAGACAGGGGGCCGGGGGCTACACCTTC	CATPRQGAGGYTF
TRBV29-1	TRBJ2-1	.	TRBD1	TGCAGCGTTGCCCCGACAGGGGACTCCTACAATGAGCAGTTCTTC	CSVAPTGDSYNEQFF
TRBV7-9	TRBJ1-6	few	TRBD1	TGTGCCAGCAGCCCGGGACAGGGGAATTCACCCCTCCACTTT	CASSPGQGNSPLHF
TRBV11-2	TRBJ1-1	.	.	TGTGCCAGCAGCCCGACAGGTGAAGCTTTCTTT	CASSPTGEAFF
TRBV15	TRBJ2-3	.	.	TGTGCCACCAGCAGAAATACTACGGAGTCGGGGACAGATACGCAGTATTTT	CATSRNTTESGTDTQYF
TRBV27	TRBJ1-6	.	.	TGTGCCAGCAGTTTTCAGGGGAGCAATTCACCCCTCCACTTT	CASSFQGSNSPLHF
TRBV6-5	TRBJ1-1	.	TRBD1	TGTGCCAGCAGTTACTCCCAGGGGGGTGAAGCTTTCTTT	CASSYSQGGEAFF
TRBV2	TRBJ2-7	.	.	TGTGCCAGCAGCACTGGACAGCCGGAGTTCTACGAGCAGTACTTC	CASSTGQPEFYEQYF
TRBV11-2	TRBJ2-7	.	TRBD2	TGTGCCAGCAGCTCTGGGGCGCGGGGGGGGACCTACGAGCAGTACTTC	CASSSGARGGTYEQYF
TRBV7-2	TRBJ2-1	.	TRBD2	TGTGCCAGCAGCTTTATGAGCGGGGGGGCGAATGAGCAGTTCTTC	CASSFMSGGANEQFF
TRBV7-8	TRBJ1-2	.	TRBD1	TGTGCCAGCAGCTCGTCCCGGGACAGGGGGGAGGACTATGGCTACACCTTC	CASSSSRDRGEDYGYTF
TRBV4-3	TRBJ1-6	.	.	TGCGCCAGCAGCCAAGGGGGAGGGAATTCACCCCTCCACTTT	CASSQGGGNSPLHF
TRBV19	TRBJ2-1	once	TRBD2	TGTGCCAGTAGTATATGGTCTAGCGGGGGGCCGAACCAGAACAATGAGCAGTTCTTC	CASSIWSSGGPNQNNEQFF
TRBV19	TRBJ1-2	.	.	TGTGCCAGTAGTCCCGCGGGGGCGGGCTATGGCTACACCTTC	CASSPAGAGYGYTF
TRBV5-1	TRBJ1-6	.	TRBD1	TGCGCCAGCCACCCGGGACAGGGTGGTTCACCCCTCCACTTT	CASHPGQGGSPLHF
TRBV28	TRBJ1-1	.	TRBD1	TGTGCCAGCAGTCAGTCTCCCCGACAGGGGCTAAACACTGAAGCTTTCTTT	CASSQSPRQGLNTEAFF